This T cell receptor beta chain was recovered during a study of cytomegalovirus exposure and HLA in healthy donors. The PCR ran on 60 Vbeta and 13 Jbeta primers. The authors' processing: An analysis that came later counted some 80 million unique TCR beta chains, 10 million to 11 million shared. TCRdb's table, derived via immunoSEQ multiplex PCR, lists solely in-frame clones and lacks some. V, J and clone size derive from that table, while D and trimming were established from the DNA sequence. The data hold about 210,000 clones, with around 76% observed a single time. V lost 4 bases to trimming and J lost 2 bases; unmatched junction nucleotides: 9. This CDR3 spans 17 amino acids. Germline CDR1 SGHDT, CDR2 YYEEEE.

Sample: PBMCs. The gene calls are TRBV5-6 and TRBJ2-3; 11 positions agree with TRBD2. This sequence originates from a man in his forties in good health and CMV-seropositive. The CDR3 here is CASSRRATSGNTDTQYF. For the CDR3, the DNA is TGTGCCAGCAGCCGAAGAGCGACTAGCGGGAACACAGATACGCAGTATTTT.